Shown below are 15 T cell receptor beta chains from a single sample sequenced in a study of blood T cell repertoires in COVID-19. TCRdb's table, derived via immunoSEQ multiplex PCR, lists solely in-frame clones and lacks some. The sample includes 85,000 to 100,000 clones, 75% to 95% seen only once; the top ten take less than 2%. Specimen: peripheral blood. These receptors came from a man in his 60s with acute or convalescent COVID-19.

CDR3 sequence reads: CASSLGAVRTEAFF. The CDR3 DNA reads TGCGCCAGCAGCTTGGGGGCCGTTCGCACTGAAGCTTTCTTT. The V gene is TRBV5-1, the J gene TRBJ1-1, with unresolved D. The germline gives CDR1 SGHRS, CDR2 YFSETQ. V was clipped by 0 bases and J by 4 bases, with 10 bases between them. The CDR3 loop spans 14 amino acids.

This clone showed up just once. The gene calls are TRBV2 and TRBJ1-6, with D maybe TRBD1 (5 bases). The CDR3 has 15 residues. CDR1 SNHLY and CDR2 FYNNEI come from the germline V gene. The V end lost 4 bases, the J end lost 8 bases, and 15 bases lay between the germline ends. The CDR3 loop reads CASSGAGLRDSPLHF. The DNA of the CDR3 is TGTGCCAGCAGTGGGGCAGGGCTTAGGGATTCACCCCTCCACTTT.

This chain uses TRBV28 with TRBJ1-1, with no clear D. CDR1 is MDHEN and CDR2 is SYDVKM in the germline V gene. This CDR3 region has 12 residues. The V end was cut by 7 bases, the J end by 6 bases, with 12 bases between. As DNA, the CDR3 is TGTGCCAGCAACCAGGCGTTTGCTGAAGCTTTCTTT. Its protein product is CASNQAFAEAFF.

This clone was detected only once. J is TRBJ1-2 and V is TRBV2; 7 bases are shared with TRBD1. V lost 5 bases, J lost 6 bases, and 9 bases stayed unmatched. The CDR3 has 14 amino acids. Germline loops: CDR1 SNHLY, CDR2 FYNNEI. The CDR3 DNA follows: TGTGCCAGCAGTTCGGTTGACAGGGTAGATGGCTACACCTTC. Its translation is CASSSVDRVDGYTF. Full variable domain (remainder filled in from reference TRBV2 and TRBJ1-2): EPEVTQTPSHQVTQMGQEVILRCVPISNHLYFYWYRQILGQKVEFLVSFYNNEISEKSEIFDDQFSVERPDGSNFTLKIRSTKLEDSAMYFCASSSVDRVDGYTFGSGTRLTVV.

The chain is built from TRBV18 and TRBJ2-7, with D unclear. The CDR3 length is 14 residues. The ends were cut back, 4 bases at V and 0 bases at J, with 10 bases in the middle. Germline lookup yields CDR1 KGHSH and CDR2 LQKENI. This chain's CDR3 is CASSLTTGSYEQYF. The DNA for the CDR3 is TGTGCCAGCTCACTCACGACGGGCTCCTACGAGCAGTACTTC.

V is TRBV12-3 or TRBV12-4 and J is TRBJ1-2; D remains ambiguous. V was trimmed by 5 bases and J by 8 bases, leaving 15 bases between them. The CDR3 runs to 13 residues. The CDR3 loop is CASSQSAPGGYTF. CDR3 nucleotide sequence: TGTGCCAGCAGTCAGTCGGCCCCCGGGGGCTACACCTTC.

The V gene is TRBV18, the J gene TRBJ2-2; maybe TRBD1 (5 bases). Trimming removed 2 bases from V and 3 bases from J, with 13 bases in between. The length of the CDR3 is 16 residues. Germline V gives CDR1 KGHSH, CDR2 LQKENI. CDR3 in amino acids: CASSPRQITHTGELFF. As DNA, the CDR3 is TGTGCCAGCTCACCAAGACAGATCACCCACACCGGGGAGCTGTTTTTT.

The V and J genes are TRBV3-1 (or the pseudogene TRBV3-2) and TRBJ2-3, with D possibly being TRBD1 (6 bases). The CDR3 extends over 12 amino acids. The V end lost 6 bases, the J end lost 6 bases, and 10 bases lay between the germline ends. From germline, CDR1 is LGHDT and CDR2 YNNKEL (reference sequence). This chain's CDR3 is CASSSRGDTQYF. CDR3 sequence (DNA): TGTGCCAGCAGTTCAAGGGGGGATACGCAGTATTTT.

The J gene is TRBJ1-6, the V gene TRBV30; D possibly corresponds to TRBD1 (5 bases). CDR3 length: 15 amino acids. The V gene's germline CDR1 is GTSNPN and CDR2 SVGIG (reference sequence). V was cut by 4 bases and J by 9 bases, with 19 bases left in between. CDR3 DNA sequence: TGTGCCTGGACCCAATCGTCCCAGGGTTCTTCACCCCTCCACTTT. Residues: CAWTQSSQGSSPLHF.

The rearrangement joins TRBV7-8 to TRBJ1-1; the D is unclear. The CDR3 sequence is 16 residues long. CDR1 SGHVS and CDR2 FQNEAQ come from the germline V gene. The germline V and J ends were trimmed by 2 bases and 0 bases, with 13 bases remaining between them. CDR3 bases: TGTGCCAGCAGCTTATATTCGGGGTCCATGAACACTGAAGCTTTCTTT. As protein: CASSLYSGSMNTEAFF.

The rearrangement joins TRBV5-1 to TRBJ1-2; 9 bases map to TRBD1. Trimming at V came to 0 bases and at J to 3 bases, leaving 9 bases not matched to a gene. The CDR3 is made up of 17 amino acids. Germline CDR1 SGHRS, CDR2 YFSETQ. CDR3 coding DNA: TGCGCCAGCAGCTTGGCCGGTGGACAGGGGAGTGACTATGGCTACACCTTC. Translating gives CASSLAGGQGSDYGYTF.

The V gene is TRBV4-1, the J gene TRBJ1-2; D is possibly TRBD1 (6 bases). The CDR3 is 19 amino acids. The germline gives CDR1 MGHRA, CDR2 YSYEKL. Trimming removed 0 bases from V and 4 bases from J, with 24 bases in between. The CDR3 is CASSQDLGAQGRISYGYTF. CDR3 DNA sequence: TGCGCCAGCAGCCAAGATCTCGGGGCACAGGGTAGGATTAGCTATGGCTACACCTTC.

The chain has TRBV5-6 and TRBJ1-2; 9 bases are shared with TRBD1. CDR1 is SGHDT and CDR2 is YYEEEE in the germline V gene. The CDR3 covers 14 residues. V trimming: 0 bases; J trimming: 8 bases; junction bases outside the gene matches: 5. CDR3 nucleotides: TGTGCCAGCAGCTTGGGACAGGGGGTCCCCGGCTACACCTTC. Amino acids: CASSLGQGVPGYTF.

The rearrangement links TRBV30 to TRBJ2-5, with a possible D match to TRBD2 (6 bases). Germline CDR1 GTSNPN, CDR2 SVGIG (reference sequence). The CDR3 has 13 amino acids. The germline V and J ends were trimmed by 5 bases and 2 bases, with 12 bases remaining between them. DNA for the CDR3: TGTGCCTGGGATAGGACTACTCAAGAGACCCAGTACTTC. Residues: CAWDRTTQETQYF.

For the CDR3, the DNA is TGTGCCTGGAGTCCTACCGGGACAGGAGGTCAGCCCCAGCATTTT. Residues: CAWSPTGTGGQPQHF. V gene TRBV30 combines with J gene TRBJ1-5, with TRBD1 identical over 8 bases. V was pared by 2 bases and J by 6 bases, with 9 bases of the junction left unmatched. CDR1 is GTSNPN and CDR2 is SVGIG in the germline V gene (reference sequence). The CDR3 sequence is 15 residues long.